This paragraph covers one T cell receptor beta chain sequence. Germline assignment: CDR1 WSHSY and CDR2 SAAADI. The ends were cut back, 2 bases at V and 4 bases at J, with 18 bases in the middle. The CDR3 sequence is 17 residues long. The repertoire was sequenced with immunoSEQ multiplex PCR; TCRdb's copy has only in-frame clones and lacks some. This sample yields approximately 220,000 clones, of which 83% are seen a single time; 4.8% belongs to the top ten. This sample was included in a study of blood T cell repertoires in COVID-19. The wider study: T cells, B-cell-depleted T cells, or PBMCs supplied cDNA or gDNA.

Those enrolled, adults aged roughly 18 to 95 years, came from about two dozen US areas. The V call is TRBV10-2, the J call TRBJ1-5; D unresolved. The TCR comes from a woman aged 45 to 65 who had been exposed to COVID-19. The sample consisted of PBMCs or T cells enriched from blood (not recorded which). This chain's CDR3 is CASSESLRYSRNQPQHF. In nucleotides, the CDR3 is TGCGCCAGCAGTGAGAGTCTTCGGTACAGCCGAAATCAGCCCCAGCATTTT.